A selection of T cell receptor beta chains follows, all from one sample in a study of blood T cell repertoires in COVID-19. Clones were sequenced by immunoSEQ multiplex PCR, and TCRdb holds only the in-frame ones, with some missing. The sample has a few hundred thousand clones; 85% to 90% are singletons. Specimen: PBMCs or T cells enriched from blood (not recorded which). These receptors all come from a woman between 50 and 59 years old who had been exposed to COVID-19. The CDR3 runs from the conserved cysteine through the conserved F or W. D genes are given only for firm matches. Not all rows give a size; the values are once, few, many and, for expanded clones, a class.

TRBJ2-2,-,TRBD2,TRBV7-2,CASSFLGLARGELFF,TGTGCCAGCAGCTTCCTAGGACTAGCTCGCGGGGAGCTGTTTTTT
TRBJ1-2,-,TRBD1,TRBV4-2,CASSQVEGQGSYGYTF,TGTGCCAGCAGCCAAGTTGAGGGACAGGGCTCCTATGGCTACACCTTC
TRBJ2-7,-,TRBD1,TRBV6-5,CASRPGTVTYEQYF,TGTGCCAGCAGGCCTGGGACAGTGACCTACGAGCAGTACTTC
TRBJ2-3,-,-,TRBV2,CASRRDSGAFGTQYF,TGTGCCAGCAGACGGGACTCCGGGGCGTTCGGTACGCAGTATTTT
TRBJ1-1,-,-,TRBV4-1,CASSQVGEGTEAFF,TGCGCCAGCAGCCAAGTCGGGGAGGGCACTGAAGCTTTCTTT
TRBJ1-5,few,-,TRBV27,CASSLSSGNQPQHF,TGTGCCAGCAGTTTATCAAGCGGAAATCAGCCCCAGCATTTT
TRBJ1-6,-,TRBD1,TRBV19,CASNVPGQGTNSPLHF,TGTGCCAGTAACGTCCCGGGACAGGGAACCAATTCACCCCTCCACTTT
TRBJ1-2,-,TRBD1,TRBV6-2/TRBV6-3,CASSRMGTEVHGYTF,TGTGCCAGCAGTCGTATGGGGACAGAGGTCCATGGCTACACCTTC
TRBJ1-1,-,-,TRBV7-9,CASIGTYNTEAFF,TGTGCCAGCATCGGGACATATAACACTGAAGCTTTCTTT
TRBJ1-4,-,-,TRBV3-1/TRBV3-2,CASSRPGQGSTNEKLFF,TGTGCCAGCAGCCGGCCGGGACAAGGCTCAACTAATGAAAAACTGTTTTTT
TRBJ2-2,once,TRBD1,TRBV18,CASSGQGGTGELFF,TGTGCCAGCTCAGGACAGGGAGGCACCGGGGAGCTGTTTTTT
TRBJ2-7,-,-,TRBV15,CATSREGLPTYEQYF,TGTGCCACCAGCAGAGAGGGACTTCCGACCTACGAGCAGTACTTC
TRBJ1-1,-,-,TRBV29-1,CSVRGSHTEAFF,TGCAGCGTTCGAGGCAGTCACACTGAAGCTTTCTTT
TRBJ1-2,-,TRBD1,TRBV5-1,CASSLGQGDYGYTF,TGCGCCAGCAGCTTGGGGCAGGGGGACTATGGCTACACCTTC
TRBJ2-5,-,TRBD1,TRBV4-1,CASSQGQGVQETQYF,TGCGCCAGCAGCCAAGGACAGGGGGTCCAAGAGACCCAGTACTTC
TRBJ2-2,-,-,TRBV7-9,CASSLEGLAGELFF,TGTGCCAGCAGCTTAGAGGGGTTGGCCGGGGAGCTGTTTTTT
TRBJ1-3,-,-,TRBV5-6,CASSSRGAGNTIYF,TGTGCCAGCAGCTCGCGGGGAGCTGGAAACACCATATATTTT
TRBJ2-7,-,-,TRBV6-5,CASSYAQGYEQYF,TGTGCCAGCAGTTACGCCCAGGGTTACGAGCAGTACTTC
TRBJ1-1,-,TRBD1,TRBV19,CASSVPGTGYTEAFF,TGTGCCAGTAGTGTGCCCGGGACAGGGTATACTGAAGCTTTCTTT
TRBJ2-7,once,-,TRBV25-1,CASGTYAYEQYF,TGTGCCAGCGGCACATACGCCTACGAGCAGTACTTC
TRBJ2-1,-,-,TRBV29-1,CSVANPGQPSSGQFF,TGCAGCGTGGCGAACCCGGGACAACCCTCCAGTGGGCAGTTCTTC
TRBJ1-4,-,TRBD1,TRBV5-6,CASSSLRSGTEDEKLFF,TGTGCCAGCAGCTCACTCCGCTCCGGGACAGAAGATGAAAAACTGTTTTTT
TRBJ2-1,-,-,TRBV14,CASSQDDSYNEQFF,TGTGCCAGCAGCCAAGATGACAGTTACAATGAGCAGTTCTTC
TRBJ2-5,-,TRBD1,TRBV2,CASSEATGGEKETQYF,TGTGCCAGCAGTGAGGCGACAGGGGGGGAAAAAGAGACCCAGTACTTC
TRBJ1-5,-,-,TRBV19,CASSIVTGNQPQHF,TGTGCCAGTAGTATAGTAACAGGCAATCAGCCCCAGCATTTT
TRBJ1-5,once,TRBD1,TRBV19,CASSNGTGTGSNQPQHF,TGTGCCAGTAGTAATGGCACCGGGACAGGGTCCAATCAGCCCCAGCATTTT
TRBJ2-3,-,TRBD2,TRBV10-3,CATAPPGGRVTAQYF,TGTGCCACAGCGCCACCGGGGGGGCGGGTTACGGCGCAGTATTTT
TRBJ2-2,-,-,TRBV9,CASSVQSTGELFF,TGTGCCAGCAGCGTACAATCCACCGGGGAGCTGTTTTTT
TRBJ1-5,once,TRBD1,TRBV19,CASSDPDRGRQGPQHF,TGTGCCAGTAGCGACCCGGACAGGGGGAGGCAGGGGCCCCAGCATTTT
TRBJ2-1,-,TRBD1,TRBV7-6,CASSPRAGGYNEQFF,TGTGCCAGCAGCCCAAGGGCAGGGGGCTACAATGAGCAGTTCTTC
TRBJ1-1,-,-,TRBV7-9,CASSPIRLNTEAFF,TGTGCCAGCAGCCCGATACGGTTGAACACTGAAGCTTTCTTT
TRBJ1-1,once,TRBD1,TRBV5-1,CASSGGQGGTEAFF,TGCGCCAGCAGCGGGGGACAGGGCGGCACTGAAGCTTTCTTT
TRBJ2-5,-,TRBD1,TRBV6-1,CASSETGVETQYF,TGTGCCAGCAGTGAAACAGGGGTCGAGACCCAGTACTTC
TRBJ2-7,-,-,TRBV4-1,CASSQTLEAAKTYEQYF,TGCGCCAGCAGTCAAACCTTAGAGGCAGCAAAAACCTACGAGCAGTACTTC
TRBJ1-1,-,-,TRBV10-3,CAISENPGSNTEAFF,TGTGCCATCAGTGAGAATCCAGGGTCGAACACTGAAGCTTTCTTT
TRBJ2-2,-,TRBD1,TRBV7-8,CASSFDRVVPGELFF,TGTGCCAGCAGCTTTGACAGGGTGGTCCCCGGGGAGCTGTTTTTT
TRBJ2-2,few,TRBD2,TRBV6-2/TRBV6-3,CASSSPRGGVTGELFF,TGTGCCAGCAGTTCCCCCCGGGGAGGGGTCACCGGGGAGCTGTTTTTT
TRBJ1-2,-,-,TRBV20-1,CSASTGVGYTF,TGCAGTGCGTCTACGGGGGTCGGCTACACCTTC
TRBJ2-1,once,TRBD2,TRBV7-8,CASSLPRGGFALDEQFF,TGTGCCAGCAGCTTACCCCGGGGGGGGTTCGCGCTCGATGAGCAGTTCTTC
TRBJ2-5,-,TRBD2,TRBV5-1,CASRSVVSSGEETQYF,TGCGCCAGCAGGTCCGTCGTTTCTAGCGGGGAAGAGACCCAGTACTTC
TRBJ1-6,once,-,TRBV3-1/TRBV3-2,CASSQGPNGPLHF,TGTGCCAGCAGCCAAGGCCCTAACGGTCCCCTCCACTTT
TRBJ1-2,-,-,TRBV18,CASSTNSDYGYTF,TGTGCCAGCTCTACAAATTCTGACTATGGCTACACCTTC
TRBJ2-7,-,TRBD2,TRBV9,CASSVATSGRTYEQYF,TGTGCCAGCAGCGTAGCTACTAGCGGGCGAACCTACGAGCAGTACTTC
TRBJ2-7,-,-,TRBV7-8,CASSRWTGIYEQYF,TGTGCCAGCAGCAGATGGACGGGGATCTACGAGCAGTACTTC
TRBJ1-5,once,-,TRBV20-1,CSASSTSNQPQHF,TGCAGTGCAAGTAGCACGAGCAATCAGCCCCAGCATTTT
TRBJ2-7,-,-,TRBV7-2,CASVLSGVGAYEQYF,TGTGCCAGCGTACTTTCAGGGGTTGGCGCCTACGAGCAGTACTTC
TRBJ2-3,many,TRBD2,TRBV15,CATSSSLISGISTDTQYF,TGTGCCACCAGCTCTAGCCTGATTAGCGGGATTTCTACAGATACGCAGTATTTT
TRBJ2-2,-,TRBD1,TRBV29-1,CSVRQGSNGWDTGELFF,TGCAGCGTTCGACAGGGGTCGAACGGTTGGGACACCGGGGAGCTGTTTTTT